The rows below give T cell receptor beta chains drawn from one sample of a study of blood T cell repertoires in COVID-19. Sequencing was performed with immunoSEQ multiplex PCR; in TCRdb, only in-frame clones are kept and a portion is missing. The profile shows about 200,000 clones, roughly 90% of them singletons. Sequencing was done on a sample of peripheral blood. Source of these receptors: an older woman with acute or convalescent COVID-19. Both conserved end residues are part of each CDR3. Fields, in order: CDR3 protein, CDR3 DNA, J gene, V gene, clone size, D gene. The D gene is left open where the match is weak. Expanded clones are given a class, and other clones once, few, many or no size at all.

CASSLGPRGRLDGYTF | TGTGCCAGCAGCTTAGGTCCCAGGGGGCGATTGGATGGCTACACCTTC | TRBJ1-2 | TRBV7-2 | . | TRBD1
CASGPTGVETQYF | TGTGCTAGTGGCCCTACAGGGGTGGAGACCCAGTACTTC | TRBJ2-5 | TRBV12-5 | . | TRBD1
CASGLERVSPQHF | TGTGCTAGTGGTTTGGAGCGGGTGAGCCCCCAGCATTTT | TRBJ1-5 | TRBV12-5 | . | .
CASSLIVNTGELFF | TGTGCCAGCAGCTTAATAGTTAACACCGGGGAGCTGTTTTTT | TRBJ2-2 | TRBV7-8 | . | .
CASSLLGQVQETQYF | TGTGCCAGCAGCTTACTTGGACAAGTTCAAGAGACCCAGTACTTC | TRBJ2-5 | TRBV7-9 | . | .
CASSSLRTVNLPSGYTF | TGCGCCAGCAGCTCCCTAAGGACAGTCAACCTTCCCTCGGGCTACACCTTC | TRBJ1-2 | TRBV5-1 | . | .
CASSTVWNTGELFF | TGTGCCAGCAGCACGGTTTGGAACACCGGGGAGCTGTTTTTT | TRBJ2-2 | TRBV3-1/TRBV3-2 | . | .
CASSYSGLDGAGVGEQYF | TGTGCCAGCAGTTACTCGGGATTAGATGGGGCGGGAGTCGGCGAGCAGTACTTC | TRBJ2-7 | TRBV6-2/TRBV6-3 | . | TRBD2
CAIRHDSNQPQHF | TGTGCCATAAGACACGATAGCAATCAGCCCCAGCATTTT | TRBJ1-5 | TRBV10-3 | . | .
CASNAPRAGGSYEQYF | TGTGCTAGTAACGCCCCGAGGGCAGGGGGCTCCTACGAGCAGTACTTC | TRBJ2-7 | TRBV12-5 | . | TRBD1
CASSESQTGARNTEAFF | TGTGCCAGCAGTGAATCCCAGACAGGGGCCAGGAACACTGAAGCTTTCTTT | TRBJ1-1 | TRBV6-1 | . | TRBD1
CASSWTGFNTEAFF | TGTGCCAGCAGTTGGACAGGGTTTAACACTGAAGCTTTCTTT | TRBJ1-1 | TRBV28 | . | TRBD1
CASSQGQGVHYYGYTF | TGTGCCAGCAGCCAGGGACAGGGGGTACATTACTATGGCTACACCTTC | TRBJ1-2 | TRBV5-5 | . | TRBD1
CASSLRQGQETQYF | TGTGCCAGCAGTTTGAGACAGGGGCAAGAGACCCAGTACTTC | TRBJ2-5 | TRBV2 | . | TRBD1
CASSYGQGHHSSPLHF | TGTGCCAGCAGTTACGGACAGGGACATCATAGTTCACCCCTCCACTTT | TRBJ1-6 | TRBV6-2/TRBV6-3 | . | TRBD1
CASSLGGQGEYNEQFF | TGTGCCAGCAGCTTAGGGGGGCAGGGGGAATACAATGAGCAGTTCTTC | TRBJ2-1 | TRBV11-3 | . | TRBD1
CASSQVPLSPLHF | TGTGCCAGCAGCCAGGTGCCACTTTCACCCCTCCACTTT | TRBJ1-6 | TRBV6-5 | . | .
CASSSEGSNNNEQFF | TGTGCCAGCAGCTCCGAGGGAAGCAATAACAATGAGCAGTTCTTC | TRBJ2-1 | TRBV7-9 | . | .
CASSGDIGQPQHF | TGTGCCAGCAGCGGGGACATCGGTCAGCCCCAGCATTTT | TRBJ1-5 | TRBV7-2 | . | .
CASSPNSYEQYF | TGTGCCAGCAGCCCTAACAGTTACGAGCAGTACTTC | TRBJ2-7 | TRBV16 | . | .
CASSFGDRDGHGYTF | TGTGCCAGCAGTTTTGGGGACAGGGACGGTCATGGCTACACCTTC | TRBJ1-2 | TRBV28 | . | TRBD1
CASSLELPNTEAFF | TGTGCCAGCAGCCTGGAGTTGCCGAACACTGAAGCTTTCTTT | TRBJ1-1 | TRBV6-5 | . | .
CASSYSRFWSEAFF | TGTGCCAGCAGTTACTCGCGCTTTTGGAGTGAAGCTTTCTTT | TRBJ1-1 | TRBV6-5 | . | .
CASSSGRSGQETQYF | TGCGCCAGCAGCTCGGGAAGAAGCGGCCAAGAGACCCAGTACTTC | TRBJ2-5 | TRBV5-1 | . | .
CASSFWGEGEKLFF | TGTGCCAGCAGTTTTTGGGGGGAGGGTGAAAAACTGTTTTTT | TRBJ1-4 | TRBV27 | . | .
CASSPPGLPYNEQFF | TGTGCCAGCAGTCCACCGGGACTACCTTACAATGAGCAGTTCTTC | TRBJ2-1 | TRBV27 | . | TRBD2
CASSDQGSEQYF | TGCGCCAGCAGTGACCAGGGGTCCGAGCAGTACTTC | TRBJ2-7 | TRBV10-1 | . | .
CASSLPGGPYTF | TGTGCCAGCAGTTTACCGGGGGGGCCCTACACCTTC | TRBJ1-2 | TRBV27 | . | .
CASSDRAWDNQPQHF | TGTGCCAGCAGTGACAGGGCTTGGGACAATCAGCCCCAGCATTTT | TRBJ1-5 | TRBV6-1 | . | .
CASGSPFHTQYF | TGTGCTAGTGGTTCCCCCTTTCATACGCAGTATTTT | TRBJ2-3 | TRBV12-5 | . | .
CASRDSFNSPLHF | TGCGCCAGCAGGGACAGCTTTAATTCACCCCTCCACTTT | TRBJ1-6 | TRBV10-2 | . | .
CASSLGGRSGELFF | TGTGCCAGCAGCTTAGGAGGGAGGTCCGGGGAGCTGTTTTTT | TRBJ2-2 | TRBV7-9 | . | .
CASRLADLGAGNYGYTF | TGTGCAAGTCGCTTAGCCGATTTGGGGGCGGGTAACTATGGCTACACCTTC | TRBJ1-2 | TRBV12-2 | few | .
CASSSRRGSYEKLFF | TGTGCCAGCAGCTCGCGCCGGGGAAGCTATGAAAAACTGTTTTTT | TRBJ1-4 | TRBV3-1/TRBV3-2 | . | .
CAIGLADSGANVLTF | TGTGCCATAGGACTAGCAGACTCTGGGGCCAACGTCCTGACTTTC | TRBJ2-6 | TRBV11-3 | once | TRBD2
CAITEVGSGYTF | TGTGCCATCACCGAGGTTGGGAGCGGCTACACCTTC | TRBJ1-2 | TRBV10-3 | . | .
CSVEDPDGTVEAFF | TGCAGCGTTGAAGATCCGGATGGGACAGTTGAAGCTTTCTTT | TRBJ1-1 | TRBV29-1 | once | TRBD1
CASSIRVGTEAFF | TGTGCCAGTAGTATCAGGGTGGGGACTGAAGCTTTCTTT | TRBJ1-1 | TRBV19 | . | .
CASSLAGTGTYEQYF | TGTGCCAGCAGCTTAGCCGGGACAGGGACTTACGAGCAGTACTTC | TRBJ2-7 | TRBV7-9 | once | TRBD1
CASSLALAVYEQYF | TGTGCCAGCAGCTTGGCACTAGCGGTCTACGAGCAGTACTTC | TRBJ2-7 | TRBV5-5 | . | TRBD2
CASSLRRGANYGYTF | TGTGCCAGCAGTTTACGGCGGGGAGCTAACTATGGCTACACCTTC | TRBJ1-2 | TRBV27 | few | .
CASSRDRDIKFF | TGCGCCAGCAGCAGGGACCGGGACATTAAGTTCTTC | TRBJ2-1 | TRBV5-1 | . | .
CASSPPEGGNQPQHF | TGTGCCAGCTCACCACCCGAAGGGGGCAATCAGCCCCAGCATTTT | TRBJ1-5 | TRBV18 | . | .